Sequencing of this T cell receptor beta chain was carried out in a study of type 1 and type 2 diabetes patients. The germline V gene has CDR1 SNHLY and CDR2 FYNNEI. There are 17 residues in the CDR3. The V and J ends lost 7 bases and 0 bases, in that order; junction bases with no gene match: 12. The PCR template was genomic DNA. A primer set of 30 forward and 13 reverse primers amplified the CDR3. TCRdb analysed the multiplex PCR reads with MiXCR anew, one entry per CDR3 protein. The data hold about 270,000 distinct CDR3 sequences, with over 45% observed a single time. Sequencing was performed on peripheral blood mononuclear cells (PBMCs). V usage is TRBV2 and J usage is TRBJ1-5; TRBD1 aligns across 7 bases. The clonotype originates from a man younger than 35 with type 2 diabetes. CDR3 loop: CASTSDRSFTSNQPQHF. The CDR3 region has the DNA TGTGCCAGCACCTCGGACAGGTCCTTTACTAGCAATCAGCCCCAGCATTTT.